This TCR beta chain was profiled in a study of blood T cell repertoires in COVID-19. Study in general: PBMCs, B-cell-depleted T cells, or T cells were the source of the cDNA or gDNA that made up the material.

The V end was cut by 2 bases, the J end by 0 bases, with 8 bases between. The germline V gene encodes CDR1 LGHDT and CDR2 YNNKEL (reference sequence). The CDR3 has 15 amino acids. Produced via immunoSEQ multiplex PCR; TCRdb's table is partial and in-frame only. The sample records more than 100,000 clones, 70% to 90% being singletons. Specimen: peripheral blood. The chain uses TRBV3-1 (or the pseudogene TRBV3-2) and TRBJ1-3, with D hard to call. The receptor's source is a woman in her forties or fifties with active or convalescent COVID-19. CDR3 sequence: CASSQNTLSGNTIYF. Here the CDR3 DNA reads TGTGCCAGCAGCCAAAACACGCTCTCTGGAAACACCATATATTTT.